This T cell receptor (beta chain) stems from a study of shared clonotypes between healthy human individuals (dated by TCRdb to the early 2020s). A note on the overall study: The cohort included a few men and a couple of women between 18 and 49 years of age. Per donor, leukapheresis produced somewhere between about 0.94 and 9 billion PBMCs. Blood TCR repertoires of five healthy adults were deeply sequenced to estimate repertoire size and the extent of clonotype sharing between individuals. For each donor, CD4 naive and CD4 memory were each run on three plates, CD8 naive on two plates, and CD8 memory on one plate. To increase sequencing depth and limit assay-specific biases, TCR repertoire library preparation and sequencing were carried out by different laboratories using diverse techniques. General conclusions and limits of the study: Rarefaction of sorted-subset datasets indicated incomplete sequencing despite the large sequencing depth. Higher generation probabilities were observed for clonotypes shared by all four sorted-subset donors than for non-shared clonotypes. Because the study included only a small number of donors, the genetic and exposure-history diversity represented was limited. Larger estimated clonotype richness was generally found for naive subsets than for memory subsets. Based on pairwise subsampling, the degree of clonotype sharing among donors was expected to be affected by sequencing depth. Sharing across a few donors was observed for 4.5% to 6.5% of naive CD4, under 4% of naive CD8, 2% to 2.5% of memory CD4, and around 0.4% of memory CD8 clonotypes. Sampling was restricted to blood, and TCR repertoires in tissues likely differ from the TCR repertoires found in blood.

TCR CDR3 regions were amplified from genomic DNA by multiplex PCR using the deep immunoSEQ assay. Genomic DNA extracted from each cell subset was distributed evenly over all wells of several immunoSEQ 96-well plates, and each plate served as one replicate. For sorted subsets, 200 to 250 ng of genomic DNA, equivalent to 25,000 to 35,000 T cell genomes, went into each replicate PCR. Purified libraries were measured with a Qubit 3.0 fluorometer, size-checked on a Bioanalyzer 2100, and measured again with the KAPA Library Quantification kit. Every immunoSEQ 96-well plate was sequenced on a separate single-read 150-cycle Illumina NextSeq 550 flow cell. As for how the authors treated the data: Because the immunoSEQ output included only junctional sequences and no quality scores, the filtering could not be the same as the filtering used for full-length reads. Sequences were annotated with PyIR, a Python wrapper for IgBLAST v1.9, using IMGT germline references to assign V/J genes and CDR3. Any read was removed if the V/J assignment was weak (E-value above 1e-6), the CDR3 was missing, or the read contained stop codons, out-of-frame junctions, or ambiguous translated residues. V3J clonotypes were defined by identical inferred V gene, J gene, and CDR3 amino acid sequence. The percentage overlap between two repertoires was calculated by dividing the number of shared unique clonotypes by the size of the smaller repertoire. Repertoire richness was assessed with RTK rarefaction, the Chao1 estimator, and Recon v2.1 estimates of unobserved clonotypes. For all TCRbeta clonotypes obtained by the gDNA method from a few donors, generation probabilities were computed with OLGA. The table was pulled from immuneACCESS by TCRdb, which kept in-frame rearrangements only. Such tables lose some clones; where checked, under half of the loss comes from unresolved V genes, and the rest has no known cause. V, J and clone size derive from that table, while D and trimming were established from the DNA sequence. Within this sample are some 2,500,000 clones, with under 95% of them counted one time only. The ten largest make up 0.36% of the sample.

For CDR1 and CDR2, the germline V gene lists MGHRA and YSYEKL. V drops 2 bases and J drops 5 bases, leaving 18 bases in between. There are 17 amino acids in the CDR3, from cysteine to phenylalanine inclusive. Here the CDR3 DNA is all that survives: 51 bases in frame from base 1. For this clone: What this receptor recognizes is not known. Nothing much larger sits one base from this clone, and base qualities are not available.

The donors were healthy, HIV-negative adults with no recently reported acute infections or vaccinations. All donors were Caucasian adults living in Nashville, Tennessee, USA. Magnetic negative selection was used to enrich CD4+ T cells, after which naive cells were positively selected on CD45RA and the negative fraction became the memory subset. Blood was obtained by leukapheresis, after which PBMCs were separated by Ficoll-Histopaque density gradient centrifugation and cryopreserved in liquid nitrogen vapor phase. Purity and quantity of every magnetically sorted T cell population were checked by analytical flow cytometry. Genomic DNA was isolated from each sorted fraction and quantified by UV absorbance on a Nanodrop 2000c.

The receptor was isolated from a man between 18 and 35 years old in good health. Some clones in this sample may be carry-over from other donors' samples. The sequencing input was naive CD4+ T cells from PBMCs. Per the publication, the cell subset or site label means: CD45RA+ positively selected. Recombination linked TRBV4-1 to TRBJ2-2, with no confidently assigned D gene. The bases read TGCGCCAGCAGCCAATCTCGCGGCCGGGCCCGAACCGGGGAGCTGTTTTTT. The encoded protein is CASSQSRGRARTGELFF.